This entry describes one T cell receptor (beta chain). The sample originates from a study of shared T cell receptors in the human thymus. Repertoires were generated with immunoSEQ multiplex PCR, while TCRdb's copy carries only in-frame clones and drops some. Among approximately 490,000 clones listed, approximately 80% were seen once. The CDR3 has 15 amino acids. Germline trimming cut 4 bases from V and 4 bases from J; bases unmatched to any gene: 2. CDR1 and CDR2 from the germline V gene are MRHNA and SNTAGT. This sample was also put to use in a study of human thymus T cells.

The TCR sequence derives from a boy under two years old with a congenital heart defect. The sample was thymocytes. The J gene is TRBJ2-1, the V gene TRBV6-4; 12 bases line up with TRBD2. The CDR3 sequence is CASSAGLAGYNEQFF. For the CDR3, the DNA is TGTGCCAGCAGTGCGGGACTAGCGGGTTACAATGAGCAGTTCTTC.